This record concerns one T cell receptor (beta chain) sequence. The antigen is unknown. Memory CD4+ cells were the fraction left after CD45RA+ naive selection. J gave up 1 base and V 8 bases, and 4 bases lay outside the gene matches. Germline-derived CDR1 and CDR2 are SGHRS and YFSETQ. The CDR3 consists of 13 residues. The data stem from a study of shared clonotypes between healthy human individuals. Whole-study findings and limits: Naive subsets typically showed greater estimated richness than memory subsets.

Genomic DNA of every subset was divided equally among multiple immunoSEQ plates. Sequencing was performed with immunoSEQ multiplex PCR; in TCRdb, only in-frame clones are kept and a portion is missing. The sample shows over a million clones, approximately 97% of them seen only once. The chain couples TRBV5-1 to TRBJ1-1; TRBD1 matches 8 bases. The sequence derives from a young man in good health. The sequencing sample was made of naive CD4+ T cells sorted from blood. Subset defined: CD45RA+ positively selected. Here the CDR3 reads CASKTGANTEAFF. The DNA of the CDR3 is TGCGCCAGTAAGACAGGGGCGAACACTGAAGCTTTCTTT.